This is a list of T cell receptor beta chains from one sample in a study of T-cell memory formation after mild COVID-19. TCRdb fed the 5' RACE reads into MiXCR, producing one record per CDR3 protein. The data contain around 200,000 distinct CDR3 sequences, about 11% of them singletons. The sequencing sample was made of PBMCs or a T cell subset sorted from them (not recorded which). These receptors all come from a man between 18 and 35 years old who had mild COVID-19 (a few samples of this study predate the infection). Cell type and time point are not known. CDR3s include the opening cysteine and the closing phenylalanine or tryptophan. The D gene is left open where the match is weak. Rows give clone size only sometimes, using once, few, many, or a class for an expanded clone.

J	size	D	V	CDR3	DNA
TRBJ2-3	few	TRBD2	TRBV7-2	CASSLAILATDTQYF	TGTGCCAGCAGCTTAGCCATACTAGCGACAGATACGCAGTATTTT
TRBJ2-2	.	TRBD2	TRBV6-5	CASRTGLAGGRNTGELFF	TGTGCCAGCAGGACTGGACTAGCGGGGGGGCGTAACACCGGGGAGCTGTTTTTT
TRBJ2-7	.	TRBD1	TRBV6-2/TRBV6-3	CASSFRIRDSSYEQYF	TGTGCCAGCAGTTTCCGAATACGGGACAGCTCCTACGAGCAGTACTTC
TRBJ2-1	few	TRBD2	TRBV12-3/TRBV12-4	CASSGDLLADNEQFF	TGTGCCAGCAGTGGAGATCTCCTAGCGGACAATGAGCAGTTCTTC
TRBJ1-2	few	.	TRBV12-3/TRBV12-4	CASSLNRPNYGYTF	TGTGCCAGCAGTTTGAACAGGCCTAACTATGGCTACACCTTC
TRBJ1-6	.	.	TRBV7-2	CASSLEVGSPLHF	TGTGCCAGCAGCTTAGAGGTCGGGTCACCCCTCCACTTT
TRBJ1-1	few	.	TRBV7-9	CASSLMGTTEAFF	TGTGCCAGCAGCTTAATGGGGACCACTGAAGCTTTCTTT
TRBJ1-4	.	.	TRBV5-6	CASSLASQGPLF	TGTGCCAGCAGCTTGGCTTCCCAGGGCCCCCTGTTT
TRBJ1-1	few	.	TRBV18	CASSPSGTYTEAFF	TGTGCCAGCTCACCGTCCGGGACCTACACTGAAGCTTTCTTT
TRBJ1-2	.	TRBD1	TRBV6-5	CASSYSDRNAVGGYTF	TGTGCCAGCAGTTACTCGGACAGGAATGCGGTTGGAGGCTACACCTTC
TRBJ2-5	few	TRBD1	TRBV7-9	CASSPPGTGRNQETQYF	TGTGCCAGCAGCCCACCAGGGACAGGCAGGAACCAAGAGACCCAGTACTTC
TRBJ1-5	many	.	TRBV7-6	CASSLAGNLGNQPQHF	TGTGCCAGCAGCTTAGCGGGGAATTTGGGCAATCAGCCCCAGCATTTT
TRBJ2-3	many	TRBD2	TRBV4-1	CASSQELTSQDTQYF	TGCGCCAGCAGCCAAGAATTGACTAGCCAGGATACGCAGTATTTT
TRBJ1-2	few	.	TRBV28	CASSLTGHVYGYTF	TGTGCCAGCAGTTTAACGGGGCATGTCTATGGCTACACCTTC
TRBJ2-3	few	TRBD2	TRBV6-5	CASSYRGGGTSTDTQYF	TGTGCCAGCAGTTACCGGGGCGGGGGGACTAGCACAGATACGCAGTATTTT
TRBJ2-5	.	.	TRBV9	CASSATTGTQYF	TGTGCCAGCAGCGCCACTACCGGGACCCAGTACTTC
TRBJ1-5	few	TRBD1	TRBV19	CASGLQGTGNQPQHF	TGTGCCAGCGGACTACAGGGGACAGGCAATCAGCCCCAGCATTTT
TRBJ2-7	.	.	TRBV5-1	CASSLVGGSLYEQYF	TGCGCCAGCAGCTTGGTTGGGGGATCCTTGTACGAGCAGTACTTC
TRBJ1-1	few	TRBD1	TRBV25-1	CASSAYRGETEAFF	TGTGCCAGCAGTGCCTACAGGGGGGAAACTGAAGCTTTCTTT
TRBJ2-3	few	.	TRBV4-2	CASSPSRALGGDTQYF	TGTGCCAGCAGCCCCAGCCGGGCCCTGGGTGGGGATACGCAGTATTTT
TRBJ2-1	many	.	TRBV18	CASSPIGSSYNEQFF	TGTGCCAGCTCACCAATAGGGAGCTCCTACAATGAGCAGTTCTTC
TRBJ1-2	few	.	TRBV29-1	CSVEGRGGGYTF	TGCAGCGTTGAGGGGAGGGGGGGCGGCTACACCTTC
TRBJ1-6	few	.	TRBV10-2	CASSPPGHPQVLHF	TGCGCCAGCAGCCCCCCGGGACACCCGCAAGTACTCCACTTT
TRBJ1-6	.	.	TRBV4-2	CASSQDLPGPLHF	TGTGCCAGCAGCCAAGATCTTCCTGGGCCCCTCCACTTT
TRBJ1-2	.	TRBD1	TRBV20-1	CSATGQGWAGYTF	TGCAGTGCAACGGGACAGGGATGGGCTGGCTACACCTTC
TRBJ2-5	.	TRBD2	TRBV5-6	CASCQRGEETQYF	TGTGCCAGCTGCCAGCGGGGGGAAGAGACCCAGTACTTC
TRBJ2-1	.	.	TRBV20-1	CSAQRQDAGSEQFF	TGCAGTGCCCAACGACAGGACGCGGGGAGTGAGCAGTTCTTC
TRBJ1-2	.	.	TRBV28	CASSPDTDYGYTF	TGTGCCAGCAGCCCGGACACCGACTATGGCTACACCTTC
TRBJ2-7	.	TRBD1	TRBV6-5	CASSLGQGRYEQYF	TGTGCCAGCAGTTTAGGACAGGGACGCTACGAGCAGTACTTC
TRBJ2-5	few	.	TRBV6-2/TRBV6-3	CATGQRQETQYF	TGTGCCACCGGCCAGCGCCAAGAGACCCAGTACTTC
TRBJ1-5	.	.	TRBV12-3/TRBV12-4	CASSFELYQPQHF	TGTGCCAGCAGTTTCGAGTTATATCAGCCCCAGCATTTT
TRBJ1-3	few	.	TRBV21-1	CASSPSGHISGNTIYF	TGTGCCAGCAGTCCATCGGGACACATCTCTGGAAACACCATATATTTT
TRBJ2-5	many	.	TRBV6-5	CASSDLGGADQETQYF	TGTGCCAGCAGTGACTTGGGCGGGGCGGACCAAGAGACCCAGTACTTC
TRBJ2-3	.	TRBD2	TRBV11-3	CASSLAAGDTDTQYF	TGTGCCAGCAGCTTAGCTGCGGGGGATACAGATACGCAGTATTTT
TRBJ1-2	.	TRBD1	TRBV20-1	CSASEGATYGYTF	TGCAGTGCCAGTGAGGGGGCGACCTATGGCTACACCTTC
TRBJ2-1	many	TRBD2	TRBV3-1	CASSPLAGGHEQFF	TGTGCCAGCAGCCCTCTGGCGGGGGGGCATGAGCAGTTCTTC
TRBJ2-1	.	.	TRBV19	CASSIWNEQFF	TGTGCCAGTAGTATTTGGAATGAGCAGTTCTTC
TRBJ1-5	few	.	TRBV6-2/TRBV6-3	CASSRQGFNQPQHF	TGTGCCAGCAGTCGCCAGGGGTTCAATCAGCCCCAGCATTTT
TRBJ2-1	few	.	TRBV12-3/TRBV12-4	CASSLGRGADYNEQFF	TGTGCCAGCAGTTTAGGTCGCGGGGCGGATTACAATGAGCAGTTCTTC
TRBJ1-6	few	TRBD1	TRBV7-2	CASSPGGTGHNSPLHF	TGTGCCAGCAGCCCTGGGGGGACAGGGCACAATTCACCCCTCCACTTT
TRBJ2-3	.	.	TRBV7-2	CASSFAKDTQYF	TGTGCCAGCAGCTTCGCAAAAGATACGCAGTATTTT
TRBJ2-5	many	TRBD1	TRBV7-2	CASSITGAEGTQYF	TGTGCCAGCAGTATTACAGGGGCTGAGGGGACCCAGTACTTC